The 5 T cell receptor beta chains in this list originate from one sample, sequenced in a study of blood T cell repertoires in COVID-19. The assay was immunoSEQ multiplex PCR, and TCRdb's table has in-frame clones only and misses some. The table shows some 310,000 clones, with almost 90% occurring only once. Sequenced sample: peripheral blood. The receptors shown here come from a woman aged 40-49 years with COVID-19, enrolled during active disease.

V gene TRBV27 combines with J gene TRBJ1-5; D gene uncertain. Germline V lookup: CDR1 MNHEY, CDR2 SMNVEV (reference sequence). The CDR3 is 13 amino acids. The germline V and J ends were trimmed by 5 bases and 1 base, with 6 bases remaining between them. DNA for the CDR3: TGTGCCAGCAGTCAGTTGAGCAATCAGCCCCAGCATTTT. Its translation: CASSQLSNQPQHF.

J is TRBJ2-2 and V is TRBV5-1, with 8 positions matching TRBD2. The V segment lost 0 bases and the J segment 5 bases; nucleotides outside the gene matches: 6. The germline V gene has CDR1 SGHRS and CDR2 YFSETQ. CDR3 size: 16 residues. CDR3 residues: CASSLDGGGLTGELFF. CDR3 DNA sequence: TGCGCCAGCAGCTTGGATGGCGGGGGGTTAACCGGGGAGCTGTTTTTT.

The CDR3 loop is CASSGIAGVQETQYF. The CDR3 DNA reads TGTGCCAGCAGCGGAATAGCGGGGGTTCAAGAGACCCAGTACTTC. This chain links TRBV5-5 with TRBJ2-5; 9 positions agree with TRBD2. V lost 4 bases and J lost 2; bases outside the gene matches: 6. CDR1 and CDR2 (germline): SGHKS, YYEKEE (reference sequence). The CDR3 runs to 15 residues.

This chain joins TRBV28 and TRBJ2-7; 12 nucleotides match TRBD1. CDR3 length: 18 residues. The V gene end was trimmed by 6 bases and the J gene end by 1 base; junction bases not matched to a gene: 13. Looked up from germline, CDR1 is MDHEN and CDR2 is SYDVKM. DNA of the CDR3: TGTGCCAGCAGCTACCCCCACGGGGACAGGGGGCCATCCTACGAGCAGTACTTC. Translated, it gives CASSYPHGDRGPSYEQYF.

The genes are TRBV7-9 and TRBJ2-1; 9 bases are a match to TRBD1. The V gene end was trimmed by 5 bases and the J gene end by 6 bases; junction bases not matched to a gene: 14. The germline V gene has CDR1 SEHNR and CDR2 FQNEAQ (reference sequence). This CDR3 has 17 amino acids. DNA of the CDR3: TGTGCCAGCAGCCTACTCACTTGGACAGGGGACCTCAATGAGCAGTTCTTC. Residues: CASSLLTWTGDLNEQFF.